The 18 T cell receptor beta chains below come from one sample, sequenced in a study of shared clonotypes between healthy human individuals. Clones were sequenced by immunoSEQ multiplex PCR, and TCRdb holds only the in-frame ones, with some missing. The sample carries 2 million to 3 million clones, 93% recorded once. Sequenced material: naive CD4+ T cells from PBMCs. Subset noted: CD45RA+ positively selected. The receptors here all came from a man between 18 and 29 years old in good health. Some clones in this sample may be carry-over from other donors' samples.

This sequence joins TRBV27 and TRBJ2-7; 8 nucleotides align to TRBD1. V trimming: 6 bases; J trimming: 4 bases; junction bases outside the gene matches: 11. The CDR3 contains 15 residues. Germline CDR1 reads MNHEY; CDR2 reads SMNVEV (reference sequence). CDR3 in DNA: TGTGCCAGCAGCTTCAGGGGGCCCCGTCCTTACGAGCAGTACTTC. Encoded protein: CASSFRGPRPYEQYF.

As for this clone: Different DNA sequences within this sample yield the same CDR3. The V gene is TRBV29-1, the J gene TRBJ2-3, with 10 bases fitting TRBD2. Trimming cost V 7 bases and J 6 bases; bases outside gene matches: 4. Germline CDR1 SQVTM, CDR2 ANQGSEA. CDR3 size: 12 residues. This chain's CDR3 is CSATSGTDTQYF. CDR3 in DNA: TGCAGCGCAACTAGCGGGACCGATACGCAGTATTTT.

This rearrangement joins TRBV11-2 to TRBJ2-3, with a weak D call TRBD1 (6 bases). Trimming took off 1 base at V and 1 base at J, with 9 bases between the two ends. The V gene's germline CDR1 is SGHAT and CDR2 FQNNGV. The CDR3 spans 15 residues. CDR3 in amino acids: CASSLVPGGTDTQYF. The CDR3 region has the DNA TGTGCCAGCAGCTTAGTCCCAGGGGGCACAGATACGCAGTATTTT.

The V call is TRBV7-9, the J call TRBJ1-1, with no clear D. The V gene's germline CDR1 is SEHNR and CDR2 FQNEAQ (reference sequence). The CDR3 consists of 15 residues. Trimming shortened V by 1 base and J by 1 base, and 10 bases separated the two germline ends. For the CDR3, the DNA is TGTGCCAGCAGCTTAGTAGGAGGGCCGAACACTGAAGCTTTCTTT. Its translation: CASSLVGGPNTEAFF.

The rearrangement uses TRBV19 and TRBJ2-2, with 11 bases identical to TRBD2. This CDR3 region has 16 residues. The trim removed 3 bases at V and 4 bases at J, leaving 4 bases unmatched. Germline CDR1 LNHDA, CDR2 SQIVND (reference sequence). The DNA for the CDR3 is TGTGCCAGTAGTATCCTAGCGGGAGGAGCCACCGGGGAGCTGTTTTTT. It encodes CASSILAGGATGELFF.

This CDR3 is CASSQEQIRATYEQYF. CDR3 sequence (DNA): TGCGCCAGCAGCCAAGAACAAATTAGGGCTACCTACGAGCAGTACTTC. The chain is built from TRBV4-1 and TRBJ2-7; D not resolved. Deletions cut 0 bases from V and 2 bases from J, with 14 bases between. Per the germline V gene, CDR1 is MGHRA and CDR2 is YSYEKL. This CDR3 is 16 amino acids long.

The chain's CDR3 is CASSLEAGDEQYF. CDR3 DNA: TGTGCCAGCAGCTTGGAGGCCGGGGACGAGCAGTACTTC. This chain links TRBV5-4 with TRBJ2-7, with a tentative D call TRBD2 (5 bases). The V gene lost 0 bases and the J gene lost 5 bases, with 9 bases spanning the gap. The CDR3 contains 13 residues. Germline-derived CDR1 and CDR2 are SGHNT and YYREEE (reference sequence).

Turning to this clone: Other DNA sequences from this sample encode an identical CDR3 as well. The CDR3 DNA sequence: TGCGCCAGCAGCTTGGGCGGGATCGAAGAGACCCAGTACTTC. Its protein is CASSLGGIEETQYF. V gene TRBV5-1 combines with J gene TRBJ2-5; tentative D call: TRBD2 (6 bases). Trimming removed 0 bases at V and 3 bases at J, with 9 bases between. Looked up from germline, CDR1 is SGHRS and CDR2 is YFSETQ. The CDR3 consists of 14 residues.

The chain couples TRBV5-4 to TRBJ1-2; D may be TRBD1 (6 bases). V lost 6 bases and J 2 bases, leaving 14 bases between the germline ends. The germline CDR1 and CDR2 sequences are SGHNT and YYREEE (reference sequence). CDR3 length equals 14 residues. DNA for the CDR3: TGTGCCAGCACCGACCTGGGGGGCAACTATGGCTACACCTTC. Amino acids: CASTDLGGNYGYTF.

V gene TRBV4-1 combines with J gene TRBJ1-5; a possible D gene is TRBD1 (5 bases). The V gene's germline CDR1 is MGHRA and CDR2 YSYEKL. The CDR3 is 16 residues long. Trimming stripped 0 bases from V and 5 bases from J, with 14 bases between. Here the CDR3 DNA reads TGCGCCAGCAGCCAAGATGGCGGCCAGGGTTATCAGCCCCAGCATTTT. Translation: CASSQDGGQGYQPQHF.

The chain has TRBV28 and TRBJ2-1; 8 bases match TRBD1. The CDR3 totals 17 residues. Germline V lookup: CDR1 MDHEN, CDR2 SYDVKM. J lost 5 bases, V lost 10 bases, and 19 bases had no gene match. This CDR3 reads CATELWGFQDRDNEQFF. In DNA, the CDR3 is TGTGCCACCGAACTTTGGGGGTTCCAGGACAGGGACAATGAGCAGTTCTTC. The variable domain in full, with the rest retrieved from reference TRBV28 and TRBJ2-1, is DVKVTQSSRYLVKRTGEKVFLECVQDMDHENMFWYRQDPGLGLRLIYFSYDVKMKEKGDIPEGYSVSREKKERFSLILESASTNQTSMYLCATELWGFQDRDNEQFFGPGTRLTVL.

A remark on this clone: The same CDR3 is also encoded by other DNA sequences in this sample. V usage is TRBV4-2 and J usage is TRBJ1-5; no firm D call. CDR1 is LGHNA and CDR2 is YNFKEQ in the germline V gene. The CDR3 runs to 13 residues. The V end lost 0 bases, the J end lost 5 bases, and 5 bases lay between the germline ends. CDR3 DNA: TGTGCCAGCAGCCAAGAACGCTATCAGCCCCAGCATTTT. Its translation: CASSQERYQPQHF.

The chain combines TRBV18 with TRBJ1-1; 8 nucleotides match TRBD1. V dropped 6 bases and J dropped 11; count of bases not matched to a gene: 11. Germline values: CDR1 KGHSH, CDR2 LQKENI. This CDR3 contains 13 residues. The CDR3 region is CASSPTGEVRAFF. DNA of the CDR3: TGTGCCAGCTCCCCGACAGGGGAGGTTAGGGCTTTCTTT.

A note on this clone: In the same sample, other DNA sequences code for this CDR3. V gene TRBV5-1 combines with J gene TRBJ1-3; a weak D match, TRBD1 (5 bases). The CDR3 covers 15 residues. V gave up 1 base and J gave up 0 bases, with 8 bases separating them. The V gene's germline CDR1 is SGHRS and CDR2 YFSETQ. This CDR3 is CASSLQGLSGNTIYF. The DNA of the CDR3 is TGCGCCAGCAGCTTGCAGGGACTCTCTGGAAACACCATATATTTT.

The CDR3 loop reads CASSVNFGEQYF. CDR3 bases: TGTGCCAGCAGCGTGAACTTTGGCGAGCAGTACTTC. The chain recombines TRBV9 with TRBJ2-7; no clear D gene. From germline, CDR1 is SGDLS and CDR2 YYNGEE. The CDR3 has 12 amino acids. With 2 bases removed from V and 6 bases from J, the gap between germline ends came to 9 bases.

This sequence joins TRBV4-1 and TRBJ2-3; TRBD2 matches at 8 bases. V was clipped by 0 bases and J by 3 bases; unmatched bases: 8. CDR3 length: 17 amino acids. CDR1 and CDR2 from the germline V gene are MGHRA and YSYEKL. The CDR3 is CASSQDVVLAATDTQYF. Written as DNA, the CDR3 is TGCGCCAGCAGCCAAGATGTTGTACTAGCGGCGACAGATACGCAGTATTTT.

This chain links TRBV7-9 with TRBJ1-1; tentative D call: TRBD1 (6 bases). Germline V gene data show CDR1 as SEHNR and CDR2 as FQNEAQ (reference sequence). The CDR3 contains 15 residues. Trimming cost V 2 bases and J 4 bases, with 14 bases left between them. CDR3 sequence reads: CASSLWGALGTEAFF. For the CDR3, the DNA is TGTGCCAGCAGCTTATGGGGGGCCCTGGGCACTGAAGCTTTCTTT.

This chain links TRBV5-4 with TRBJ2-7, with 9 positions matching TRBD1. This CDR3 region has 15 residues. The V segment lost 3 bases and the J segment 2 bases; nucleotides outside the gene matches: 6. CDR1 and CDR2 from the germline V gene are SGHNT and YYREEE (reference sequence). The CDR3 DNA reads as TGTGCCAGCAGCTCGCCGAGACAGGGGGCCTACGAGCAGTACTTC. Its translation is CASSSPRQGAYEQYF.